This passage covers 17 T cell receptor beta chains from one sample sequenced in a study of T cells in Graves' hyperthyroidism and ophthalmopathy. There were TCR beta CDR3 regions amplified from RNA transcripts. The primer set for the first-round RT-PCR of the TCR CDR3 was HTBI. TCRdb independently ran MiXCR on the multiplex PCR reads; one entry per CDR3 protein. The sample yields 550,000 to 800,000 distinct CDR3 sequences, roughly 17% seen once. The sequencing sample was made of blood. Source of these receptors: a man aged 18-30 years with Graves' hyperthyroidism.

This clonotype was detected many times. This sequence joins TRBV30 and TRBJ2-1, with 13 bases fitting TRBD2. J lost 6 bases, V lost 1 base, and 3 bases had no gene match. Germline CDR1 is GTSNPN and CDR2 is SVGIG (reference sequence). CDR3 length equals 15 residues. The CDR3 nucleotides read TGTGCCTGGAGTGGACTAGCGGGAGGTATCAATGAGCAGTTCTTC. Translation: CAWSGLAGGINEQFF.

This clonotype was seen only a few times. V gene TRBV4-1 combines with J gene TRBJ1-1, with TRBD1 identical over 9 bases. Trimming at V came to 2 bases and at J to 5 bases, leaving 9 bases not matched to a gene. The CDR3 is 16 residues long. Germline V gene data show CDR1 as MGHRA and CDR2 as YSYEKL. The chain's CDR3 is CASSQPLQGASTEAFF. The CDR3 nucleotides are TGCGCCAGCAGCCAACCCTTACAGGGGGCTAGTACTGAAGCTTTCTTT.

The chain has TRBV7-8 and TRBJ1-1; D not certain. The CDR3 sequence is 13 residues long. The V end was cut by 0 bases, the J end by 5 bases, with 7 bases between. In germline, CDR1 is SGHVS, CDR2 FQNEAQ. The CDR3 DNA is TGTGCCAGCAGCTTAGCAAGCCCTACTGAAGCTTTCTTT. Protein: CASSLASPTEAFF.

This clonotype has at least ten counts. V gene TRBV2 combines with J gene TRBJ2-3; D is undetermined. The V gene's germline CDR1 is SNHLY and CDR2 FYNNEI. The CDR3 loop spans 15 amino acids. Trimming stripped 7 bases from V and 4 bases from J, with 18 bases between. CDR3 protein: CASMGWSPLSDTQYF. In nucleotides, the CDR3 is TGTGCCAGCATGGGCTGGAGTCCACTATCAGATACGCAGTATTTT.

This clonotype appeared a few times. The chain recombines TRBV4-1 with TRBJ1-2, with a tentative D call TRBD1 (5 bases). The germline CDR1 and CDR2 sequences are MGHRA and YSYEKL. V lost 4 bases to trimming and J lost 2 bases, with 11 bases between them. There are 14 residues in the CDR3. The CDR3 DNA reads as TGCGCCAGCAGCCCCCTGGCAGGGAACTATGGCTACACCTTC. Translation gives CASSPLAGNYGYTF.

The rearrangement links TRBV29-1 to TRBJ2-1; D ambiguous. The CDR3 has 13 amino acids. V lost 0 bases to trimming and J lost 5 bases, with 8 bases between them. The germline V gene encodes CDR1 SQVTM and CDR2 ANQGSEA. CDR3 sequence (DNA): TGCAGCGTTGAAGAGATAGATCACAATGAGCAGTTCTTC. Its translation is CSVEEIDHNEQFF.

The CDR3, as DNA: TGTGCCAGCTCACCACCCTACCCCAAGGCGTACACTGAAGCTTTCTTT. The encoded protein is CASSPPYPKAYTEAFF. This sequence joins TRBV18 and TRBJ1-1; D not certain. Germline lookup yields CDR1 KGHSH and CDR2 LQKENI. The CDR3 totals 16 residues. Between the trimmed V and J ends, which lost 0 bases and 3 bases, there was a span of 14 bases.

V usage is TRBV19 and J usage is TRBJ2-1; a weak D match, TRBD2 (5 bases). This CDR3 is built from 12 residues. Per the germline V gene, CDR1 is LNHDA and CDR2 is SQIVND (reference sequence). The ends were cut back, 1 base at V and 12 bases at J, with 10 bases in the middle. CDR3 region: CASSIVTGSQFF. In nucleotides, the CDR3 is TGTGCCAGTAGTATAGTAACGGGATCGCAGTTCTTC.

This clonotype has a handful of counts. The chain links TRBV6-5 to TRBJ2-2; 9 nucleotides line up with TRBD2. Germline V gene lookup returns CDR1 MNHEY and CDR2 SVGAGI. V lost 4 bases and J lost 5; bases outside the gene matches: 5. The CDR3 runs 15 residues. DNA for the CDR3: TGTGCCAGCAGTTTCGTAGCGGGAGAAACCGGGGAGCTGTTTTTT. Amino acid sequence: CASSFVAGETGELFF.

This clonotype was counted a few times. The rearrangement links TRBV27 to TRBJ1-2; maybe TRBD1 (6 bases). The length of the CDR3 is 17 residues. Germline-derived CDR1 and CDR2 are MNHEY and SMNVEV (reference sequence). With 1 base removed from V and 5 bases from J, the gap between germline ends came to 20 bases. The CDR3 loop is CASSLYGGRDSRYGYTF. For the CDR3, the DNA is TGTGCCAGCAGTTTATATGGGGGGCGAGACAGCCGTTATGGCTACACCTTC.

This clonotype was seen many times. The J gene is TRBJ2-7, the V gene TRBV11-1, with 10 bases identical to TRBD2. With 5 bases clipped from V and 4 bases from J, the junction kept 8 bases outside the gene matches. This CDR3 has 15 residues. CDR1 and CDR2 from the germline V gene are SGHAT and FQDESV (reference sequence). As DNA, the CDR3 is TGTGCCAGCAGCCCAGGCCCTAGCGGGAGTTACGAGCAGTACTTC. Protein: CASSPGPSGSYEQYF.

This clonotype was counted at least ten times. This sequence joins TRBV18 and TRBJ1-6; no definite D call. The germline V gene encodes CDR1 KGHSH and CDR2 LQKENI. Trimming left V 0 bases short and J 7 bases short, with 10 bases between. There are 15 residues in the CDR3. The CDR3 coding sequence is TGTGCCAGCTCACCACCCAGGACGGCGAATTCACCCCTCCACTTT. Protein product: CASSPPRTANSPLHF.

This clonotype was recorded at least ten times. The rearrangement uses TRBV2 and TRBJ2-3; tentative D call: TRBD2 (6 bases). The CDR3 is made up of 14 amino acids. Deletions cut 8 bases from V and 1 base from J, with 13 bases between. CDR1 is SNHLY, CDR2 FYNNEI, per germline. For the CDR3, the DNA is TGTGCCAGCCTCTACGGGGGAGGCACAGATACGCAGTATTTT. Its translation is CASLYGGGTDTQYF.

This clonotype has at least ten counts. This chain links TRBV28 with TRBJ2-7, with 11 bases identical to TRBD2. The germline CDR1 and CDR2 sequences are MDHEN and SYDVKM. The length of the CDR3 is 17 residues. V dropped 5 bases and J dropped 4; count of bases not matched to a gene: 13. The chain's CDR3 is CASSGLLLAGGWYEQYF. The CDR3 DNA is TGTGCCAGCAGTGGACTACTTCTAGCGGGAGGTTGGTACGAGCAGTACTTC.

The chain carries TRBV20-1 and TRBJ2-1; tentatively, D is TRBD1 (5 bases). The germline V and J ends were trimmed by 3 bases and 3 bases, with 12 bases remaining between them. CDR1 is DFQATT, CDR2 SNEGSKA, per germline (reference sequence). The CDR3 covers 14 residues. For the CDR3, the DNA is TGCAGTGCTAGTGTACCACAGGACTACAATGAGCAGTTCTTC. Translating it yields CSASVPQDYNEQFF.

This clonotype was recorded at least ten times. V and J are TRBV30 and TRBJ2-1, with D unclear. Deletions cut 0 bases from V and 7 bases from J, with 7 bases between. The germline CDR1 and CDR2 sequences are GTSNPN and SVGIG (reference sequence). CDR3 length: 12 amino acids. CDR3 amino acids: CAWSVFRNEQFF. Here the CDR3 DNA reads TGTGCCTGGAGTGTATTTAGGAATGAGCAGTTCTTC.

This clonotype came up many times. The chain has TRBV28 and TRBJ1-2; 8 bases agree with TRBD1. CDR3 length equals 16 residues. Looked up from germline, CDR1 is MDHEN and CDR2 is SYDVKM. V was pared by 5 bases and J by 3 bases, with 11 bases of the junction left unmatched. In DNA form, the CDR3 reads TGTGCCAGCAGTCCCAAGGGACAGGAAGTTTACTATGGCTACACCTTC. This sequence encodes CASSPKGQEVYYGYTF.